This TCR beta chain is from a study of T cells in localized non-small cell lung cancer. Sequencing used immunoSEQ multiplex PCR; TCRdb keeps in-frame clones, though not all of them. The data contain approximately 81,000 clones, around nine tenths of them singletons. Germline CDR1 is LNHDA and CDR2 is SQIVND (reference sequence). CDR3 length: 15 residues. Trimming left V 6 bases short and J 0 bases short, with 11 bases between. The sequence was obtained from a woman between 35 and 70 years old with stage I squamous cell lung carcinoma. Sequenced here: peripheral blood, sampled before any cancer treatment. V and J are TRBV19 and TRBJ2-2; possibly TRBD1 for D (6 bases). This CDR3 reads CASRIGQTNTGELFF. CDR3 DNA: TGTGCCAGTAGGATCGGACAGACGAACACCGGGGAGCTGTTTTTT.